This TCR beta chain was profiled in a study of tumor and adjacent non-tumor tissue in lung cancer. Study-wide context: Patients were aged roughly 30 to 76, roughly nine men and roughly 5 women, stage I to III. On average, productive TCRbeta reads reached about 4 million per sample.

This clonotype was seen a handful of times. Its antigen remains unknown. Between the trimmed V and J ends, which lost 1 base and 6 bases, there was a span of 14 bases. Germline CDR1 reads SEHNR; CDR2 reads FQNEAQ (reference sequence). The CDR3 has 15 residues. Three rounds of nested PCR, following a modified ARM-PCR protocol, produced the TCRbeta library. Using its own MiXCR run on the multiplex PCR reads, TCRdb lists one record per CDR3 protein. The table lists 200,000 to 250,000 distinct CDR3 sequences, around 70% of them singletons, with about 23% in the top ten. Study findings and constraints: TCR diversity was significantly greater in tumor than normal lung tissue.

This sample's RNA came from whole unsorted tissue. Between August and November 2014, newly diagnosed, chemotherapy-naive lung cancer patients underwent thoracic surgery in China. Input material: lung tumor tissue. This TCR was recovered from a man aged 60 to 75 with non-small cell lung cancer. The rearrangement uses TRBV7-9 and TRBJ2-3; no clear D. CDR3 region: CASSLDLSRSDTQYF. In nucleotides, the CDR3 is TGTGCCAGCAGCTTAGATCTGTCTAGGAGTGATACGCAGTATTTT.